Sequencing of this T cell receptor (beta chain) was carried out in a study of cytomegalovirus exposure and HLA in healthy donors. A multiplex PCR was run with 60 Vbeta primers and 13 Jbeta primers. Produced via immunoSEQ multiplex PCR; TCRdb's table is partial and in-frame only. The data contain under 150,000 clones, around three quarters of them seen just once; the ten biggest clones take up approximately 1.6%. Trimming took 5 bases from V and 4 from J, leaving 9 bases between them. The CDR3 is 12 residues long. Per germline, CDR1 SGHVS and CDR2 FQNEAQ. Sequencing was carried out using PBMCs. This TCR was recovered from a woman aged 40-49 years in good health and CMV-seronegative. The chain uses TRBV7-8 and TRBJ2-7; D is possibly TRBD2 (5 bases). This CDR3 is CASSRRGYEQYF. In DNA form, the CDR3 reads TGTGCCAGCAGCCGAAGAGGGTACGAGCAGTACTTC.